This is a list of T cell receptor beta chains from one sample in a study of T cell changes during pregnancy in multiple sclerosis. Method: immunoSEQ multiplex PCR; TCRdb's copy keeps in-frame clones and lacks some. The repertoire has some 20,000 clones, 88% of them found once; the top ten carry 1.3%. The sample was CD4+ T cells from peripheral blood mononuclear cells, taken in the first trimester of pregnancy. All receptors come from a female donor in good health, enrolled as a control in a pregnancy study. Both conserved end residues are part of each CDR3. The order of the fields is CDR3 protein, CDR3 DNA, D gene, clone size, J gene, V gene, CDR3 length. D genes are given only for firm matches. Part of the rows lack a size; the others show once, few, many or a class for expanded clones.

CASSNREFSEQYF,TGTGCCAGCAGTAACAGGGAGTTCAGCGAGCAGTACTTC,.,.,TRBJ2-7,TRBV2,13
CASNGGLAGDTQYF,TGTGCCAGCAACGGGGGACTAGCGGGAGATACGCAGTATTTT,TRBD2,.,TRBJ2-3,TRBV11-3,14
CASSQRSGGLAEAFF,TGTGCCAGCAGCCAGCGGTCAGGGGGATTGGCTGAAGCTTTCTTT,TRBD1,.,TRBJ1-1,TRBV14,15
CASSWAGGAYEQYF,TGTGCCAGCAGCTGGGCGGGAGGAGCCTACGAGCAGTACTTC,TRBD2,.,TRBJ2-7,TRBV5-5,14
CASSVSGVSYNEQFF,TGTGCCAGCAGCGTTAGCGGGGTCTCCTACAATGAGCAGTTCTTC,TRBD2,.,TRBJ2-1,TRBV4-2,15
CAWRVGRGIDTQYF,TGTGCCTGGAGGGTGGGGAGGGGTATAGATACGCAGTATTTT,TRBD2,once,TRBJ2-3,TRBV30,14
CASRAGLLRAPDTQYF,TGTGCCAGCCGAGCGGGACTATTAAGGGCCCCAGATACGCAGTATTTT,TRBD2,.,TRBJ2-3,TRBV6-6,16
CASSIDLQGPGNTIYF,TGTGCCAGTAGTATAGATCTGCAGGGCCCTGGAAACACCATATATTTT,.,medium-sized,TRBJ1-3,TRBV19,16
CASSYQTGGAETQYF,TGTGCCAGCAGTTACCAGACAGGGGGCGCAGAGACCCAGTACTTC,TRBD1,.,TRBJ2-5,TRBV6-5,15
CASSLRTSGSSYEQYF,TGCGCCAGCAGCTTGAGGACTAGCGGGAGCTCCTACGAGCAGTACTTC,TRBD2,.,TRBJ2-7,TRBV5-1,16
CASSFITSGSSHYSYEQYF,TGTGCCAGCAGCTTTATTACTAGCGGGAGCTCCCATTACTCCTACGAGCAGTACTTC,TRBD2,.,TRBJ2-7,TRBV5-5,19
CASSPRDIQPQHF,TGTGCCAGCAGCCCCCGCGACATACAGCCCCAGCATTTT,.,few,TRBJ1-5,TRBV7-9,13
CASSAAGTGGYEQYF,TGTGCCAGCAGTGCAGCCGGGACAGGGGGCTACGAGCAGTACTTC,TRBD1,.,TRBJ2-7,TRBV25-1,15
CASSSLRVDTEAFF,TGTGCCAGCAGCTCGCTCAGGGTAGATACTGAAGCTTTCTTT,.,.,TRBJ1-1,TRBV11-3,14
CASSPLGGGDQPQHF,TGTGCCAGCTCACCACTTGGGGGGGGAGATCAGCCCCAGCATTTT,.,.,TRBJ1-5,TRBV18,15
CASSPGQQNTEAFF,TGTGCCAGTAGTCCGGGACAGCAAAACACTGAAGCTTTCTTT,TRBD1,once,TRBJ1-1,TRBV19,14
CASSLARQETQYF,TGTGCCAGCAGCTTGGCCAGACAAGAGACCCAGTACTTC,.,.,TRBJ2-5,TRBV5-4,13
CAWSAAGGNYGYTF,TGTGCCTGGAGTGCCGCTGGAGGAAACTATGGCTACACCTTC,.,.,TRBJ1-2,TRBV30,14
CASSEWTATGELFF,TGTGCCAGCAGTGAATGGACAGCCACCGGGGAGCTGTTTTTT,.,.,TRBJ2-2,TRBV2,14
CASSPDMTNTGELFF,TGTGCCAGCAGCCCCGACATGACGAACACCGGGGAGCTGTTTTTT,.,.,TRBJ2-2,TRBV5-8,15
CASSLGQGPPSYEQYF,TGTGCCAGCAGCCTGGGACAGGGGCCACCCTCCTACGAGCAGTACTTC,TRBD1,.,TRBJ2-7,TRBV5-8,16
CASSTGTGNTIYF,TGTGCCAGCAGTACCGGTACTGGAAACACCATATATTTT,.,.,TRBJ1-3,TRBV6-4,13
CAWRRDRALRVSGNTIYF,TGTGCCTGGAGGCGGGACAGGGCTTTGAGGGTCTCTGGAAACACCATATATTTT,TRBD1,.,TRBJ1-3,TRBV30,18
CASSFLWGQPSSYEQYF,TGCGCCAGCAGCTTCCTTTGGGGACAGCCGAGCTCCTACGAGCAGTACTTC,TRBD1,.,TRBJ2-7,TRBV5-1,17
CAWSHGTADYGYTF,TGTGCCTGGAGCCACGGGACAGCCGATTATGGCTACACCTTC,TRBD1,.,TRBJ1-2,TRBV30,14
CASSHRASNQPQHF,TGTGCCAGCAGCCACAGGGCCAGCAATCAGCCCCAGCATTTT,.,.,TRBJ1-5,TRBV5-6,14
CASSLSWVGEYEQYF,TGTGCCAGCAGTTTATCTTGGGTCGGGGAATACGAGCAGTACTTC,.,.,TRBJ2-7,TRBV27,15
CASSPGGSYTPQYF,TGCGCCAGCAGCCCCGGGGGTAGCTACACCCCCCAGTACTTC,.,.,TRBJ2-4,TRBV5-1,14
CASSMTGHRDYTF,TGTGCCAGTAGTATGACAGGACATCGGGACTACACCTTC,.,.,TRBJ1-2,TRBV19,13
CASSLTGTGSYEQYF,TGCGCCAGCAGCTTAACCGGGACAGGGAGCTACGAGCAGTACTTC,TRBD1,.,TRBJ2-7,TRBV5-1,15
CAWRSGYGYTF,TGTGCCTGGAGGTCCGGCTATGGCTACACCTTC,.,.,TRBJ1-2,TRBV30,11
CASRQGVSVSYNEQFF,TGTGCCAGTAGACAAGGGGTCTCGGTATCCTACAATGAGCAGTTCTTC,.,.,TRBJ2-1,TRBV19,16
CASTNAGDLFRVIMRPQHF,TGTGCCAGCACCAACGCAGGGGACCTTTTCAGGGTGATCATGCGGCCCCAGCATTTT,.,.,TRBJ1-5,TRBV6-4,19
CSAGNTEAFF,TGCAGTGCCGGGAACACTGAAGCTTTCTTT,.,.,TRBJ1-1,TRBV20-1,10
CASSKSEVLSTDTQYF,TGTGCCAGCAGCAAAAGTGAGGTCCTGAGCACAGATACGCAGTATTTT,.,once,TRBJ2-3,TRBV21-1,16
CAWDDGVGYEQYF,TGTGCCTGGGACGACGGGGTAGGCTACGAGCAGTACTTC,.,.,TRBJ2-7,TRBV30,13
CSVVGGLSTEAFF,TGCAGCGTTGTAGGGGGTTTGTCCACTGAAGCTTTCTTT,.,.,TRBJ1-1,TRBV29-1,13
CASSPSGGITDTQYF,TGTGCCAGCAGTCCTAGCGGGGGGATCACAGATACGCAGTATTTT,TRBD2,.,TRBJ2-3,TRBV5-5,15
CASSPGQMYGYTF,TGTGCCAGCTCACCGGGGCAAATGTATGGCTACACCTTC,.,.,TRBJ1-2,TRBV18,13
CASSSGGRTTNEKLFF,TGCGCCAGCAGCTCGGGGGGTCGCACCACGAATGAAAAACTGTTTTTT,.,.,TRBJ1-4,TRBV5-1,16
CASSRGPGLAGDTQYF,TGCGCCAGCAGCCGTGGACCGGGACTAGCGGGCGATACGCAGTATTTT,TRBD2,.,TRBJ2-3,TRBV5-1,16
CASSQALAGETQYF,TGCGCCAGCAGCCAAGCACTAGCCGGAGAGACCCAGTACTTC,.,.,TRBJ2-5,TRBV4-3,14
CAIRGGANEKLFF,TGTGCCATCAGGGGGGGGGCCAATGAAAAACTGTTTTTT,.,.,TRBJ1-4,TRBV10-3,13
CASTAGVIPDYGYTF,TGTGCCAGTACCGCGGGAGTCATACCAGACTATGGCTACACCTTC,.,once,TRBJ1-2,TRBV19,15
CASSVGVLAGAYEQYF,TGCGCCAGCAGCGTTGGGGTCTTAGCGGGGGCCTACGAGCAGTACTTC,TRBD2,.,TRBJ2-7,TRBV4-3,16
CASSLQGSGNQPQHF,TGTGCCAGCAGCCTACAGGGATCGGGCAATCAGCCCCAGCATTTT,.,.,TRBJ1-5,TRBV5-8,15